This T cell receptor (beta chain) was found in a study of T cell responses to AZD1222 COVID-19 vaccine (dated by TCRdb to the early 2020s). In terms of the full investigation: TCR sequencing covered over 230 trial participants: 200 to 220 given two doses of AZD1222 and 26 given two doses of MenACWY control vaccine. Enrollment into the trials was organized by age into subgroups of 18-55, 56-69 and 70-plus years, and those subgroups contained approximately 150, 30 and 60 TCR-sequenced participants, respectively. Overall study results and their limits: Conclusions about previously exposed vaccinees are limited, since just a handful of AZD1222 recipients were seropositive for SARS-CoV-2 at baseline. Because no day 14 peak-response samples were available, the repertoires could be characterized only after the peak T cell response. The vaccine-associated CD4 TCRs covered the entire spike protein, and the dominant responses fell in regions 160-218 and 743-854. After two AZD1222 doses, both the breadth and the depth of spike-specific TCRs were significantly higher than at day 0 and than in MenACWY recipients. Nearly half of unique spike-specific TCRs reportedly recognized epitopes outside regions mutated in the B.1.351 and B.1.1.7 variants. Most participants were white British and females outnumbered males, and the authors suggested that clonal diversity may have been underestimated. In the small 56-69-year group, the increase in depth fell short of significance, most likely because of low power.

Reading the germline V gene (reference sequence) gives CDR1 SGHNT and CDR2 YYREEE. Measured from the cysteine to the phenylalanine, the CDR3 is 15 residues long. Kept here is only the CDR3 DNA, which spans 45 bases and is read in frame from base 1. The junction carries 9 bases between V and J, which are trimmed by 0 bases and 2 bases respectively. As to this clone: Its antigen is not yet known. Base qualities are not provided; no much larger clone lies one nucleotide away.

The CDR3 regions of human TCRbeta chains were analyzed by immunosequencing. Processing in the source paper ran as follows. Repertoire TCRs were matched against a reference library of SARS-CoV-2-specific TCRs generated with the MIRA antigen-specificity platform. Breadth was defined as the fraction of unique TCRs that were SARS-CoV-2-associated, and depth was defined as the fraction of total T cells that were SARS-CoV-2-associated. Using the MIRA data, every spike-specific TCR was mapped to the spike region that the TCR reacted to and assigned to either a CD4 or a CD8 class. Log10-transformed breadth and depth values were compared by one-way ANOVA with Sidak's multiple comparisons tests. In TCRdb, the immuneACCESS table is reduced to in-frame sequences with V and J assigned. These tables do not hold every clone; where another copy was compared, an unresolved V gene accounts for under half, and the others remain unexplained. Clone size and V and J calls were adopted from that table, with D and trimming inferred from the DNA. Across this sample there are approximately 69,000 clones, with approximately 87% seen only once. The top ten hold 25% of the sample.

The meaning of the sample's time point label: about 28 days (+/-7) after the second vaccine dose. AZD1222 recipients whose second dose came at about 4 weeks and those whose second dose came at about 12 weeks were combined into one group, since spike-specific TCR depth and breadth did not differ between the two schedules. Vaccinee samples were obtained from the UK trials COV001 and COV002, which included a single-blind randomized controlled phase 2/3 trial of AZD1222 (ChAdOx1 nCoV-19) in healthy adults. For TCRbeta chain sequencing, PBMC samples from trial participants were taken at day 0 and at day 28 after the second dose.

Recombination connected TRBV5-4 to TRBJ2-4, with the D gene not confidently named. The receptor was derived from an adult who received the AZD1222 COVID-19 vaccine. The material sequenced was peripheral blood, taken 28 days after the second AZD1222 dose. CDR3 loop: CASSLDPGSKNIQYF. The DNA sequence reads TGTGCCAGCAGCTTGGATCCGGGTTCCAAAAACATTCAGTACTTC.